These 19 T cell receptor beta chains share one sample of origin, sequenced in a study of cytomegalovirus exposure and HLA in healthy donors. PCR employed 60 Vbeta and 13 Jbeta primers. The repertoire was sequenced with immunoSEQ multiplex PCR; TCRdb's copy has only in-frame clones and lacks some. The sample contains 200,000 or so clones, about 83% of which appear only once. The sequenced material came from PBMCs. These receptors were taken from a human donor in good health.

The rearrangement joins TRBV6-5 to TRBJ1-1; 7 nucleotides line up with TRBD1. CDR1 and CDR2 (germline): MNHEY, SVGAGI. The CDR3 length is 14 residues. V lost 2 bases to trimming and J lost 0 bases; unmatched junction nucleotides: 0. CDR3: CASSYGTVNTEAFF. The CDR3 DNA reads as TGTGCCAGCAGTTACGGGACAGTGAACACTGAAGCTTTCTTT.

In nucleotides, the CDR3 is TGTGCCAGCGTAGAGGGCAACAACTATGGCTACACCTTC. Protein product: CASVEGNNYGYTF. The chain carries TRBV7-2 and TRBJ1-2; D is ambiguous. The CDR3 is 13 amino acids. V was shortened by 8 bases and J by 2 bases, with 12 bases between the two germline ends. CDR1 and CDR2 (germline): SGHTA, FQGNSA.

The rearrangement uses TRBV4-3 and TRBJ2-7; 10 bases fit TRBD1. With 3 bases clipped from V and 4 bases from J, the junction kept 6 bases outside the gene matches. The germline gives CDR1 LGHNA, CDR2 YSLEER. The CDR3 totals 15 residues. The CDR3: CASSQAGTGAYEQYF. The CDR3 region has the DNA TGCGCCAGCAGCCAGGCCGGGACAGGGGCATACGAGCAGTACTTC.

This clone has only a few counts. The chain carries TRBV7-3 and TRBJ1-1; no clear D. Per germline, CDR1 SGHTA and CDR2 FQGTGA. The CDR3 is 13 amino acids. V was cut by 3 bases and J by 1 base, with 6 bases left in between. The CDR3 loop is CASSFYANTEAFF. The CDR3 bases are TGTGCCAGCAGCTTCTACGCGAACACTGAAGCTTTCTTT. Full variable domain (outside the CDR3, taken from reference TRBV7-3 and TRBJ1-1): GAGVSQTPSNKVTEKGKYVELRCDPISGHTALYWYRQSLGQGPEFLIYFQGTGAADDSGLPNDRFFAVRPEGSVSTLKIQRTERGDSAVYLCASSFYANTEAFFGQGTRLTVV.

The chain recombines TRBV25-1 with TRBJ2-7, with D perhaps matching TRBD1 (6 bases). There are 15 residues in the CDR3. The V end lost 5 bases, the J end lost 2 bases, and 16 bases lay between the germline ends. The germline gives CDR1 MGHDK, CDR2 SYGVNS. The CDR3 sequence is CASSSSPGTTYEQYF. The CDR3 DNA sequence: TGTGCCAGCAGTTCCTCCCCCGGGACAACCTACGAGCAGTACTTC.

This clone was seen only once. The chain couples TRBV5-5 to TRBJ1-1, with a possible D match to TRBD1 (6 bases). The CDR3 consists of 16 residues. V lost 2 bases, J lost 6 bases, and 20 bases lay in between. Germline CDR1 SGHKS, CDR2 YYEKEE (reference sequence). This CDR3 reads CASSFVTGNLFAEAFF. The CDR3 DNA is TGTGCCAGCAGCTTCGTCACAGGGAATCTCTTCGCTGAAGCTTTCTTT.

The chain carries TRBV29-1 and TRBJ2-1; D possibly corresponds to TRBD2 (5 bases). CDR3 size: 13 residues. Germline values: CDR1 SQVTM, CDR2 ANQGSEA. The V end was cut by 4 bases, the J end by 0 bases, with 7 bases between. The CDR3 sequence is CSVVSGSYNEQFF. The CDR3 nucleotides read TGCAGCGTTGTAAGCGGCTCCTACAATGAGCAGTTCTTC.

The genes are TRBV29-1 and TRBJ1-2; a weak D match, TRBD1 (5 bases). The length of the CDR3 is 13 residues. The germline gives CDR1 SQVTM, CDR2 ANQGSEA. V lost 4 bases, J lost 4 bases, and 13 bases lay in between. CDR3 residues: CSVAGVLGYGYTF. In nucleotides, the CDR3 is TGCAGCGTTGCGGGGGTTCTGGGCTATGGCTACACCTTC.

The chain carries TRBV5-5 and TRBJ2-3; D might be TRBD2 (5 bases). The germline V gene has CDR1 SGHKS and CDR2 YYEKEE (reference sequence). Between the trimmed V and J ends, which lost 0 bases and 8 bases, there was a span of 25 bases. The length of the CDR3 is 18 residues. CDR3 loop: CASSLAGDNQGLGSTQYF. The CDR3 nucleotides are TGTGCCAGCAGCTTGGCCGGGGATAATCAAGGACTTGGTAGTACGCAGTATTTT. Full variable domain (remainder filled in from reference TRBV5-5 and TRBJ2-3): DAGVTQSPTHLIKTRGQQVTLRCSPISGHKSVSWYQQVLGQGPQFIFQYYEKEERGRGNFPDRFSARQFPNYSSELNVNALLLGDSALYLCASSLAGDNQGLGSTQYFGPGTRLTVL.

This sequence joins TRBV7-2 and TRBJ2-7; D is perhaps TRBD2 (6 bases). The ends were cut back, 5 bases at V and 2 bases at J, with 22 bases in the middle. Germline V gene sequence: CDR1 SGHTA, CDR2 FQGNSA. This CDR3 contains 17 residues. The CDR3 DNA reads TGTGCCAGCAGCCGAAGACGGGACTCCTCAACTCCCTACGAGCAGTACTTC. Amino acids: CASSRRRDSSTPYEQYF.

V and J are TRBV5-1 and TRBJ2-3, with D possibly being TRBD2 (6 bases). Trimming took 4 bases from V and 0 from J, leaving 6 bases between them. The germline V gene encodes CDR1 SGHRS and CDR2 YFSETQ. This CDR3 region has 13 residues. CDR3 DNA: TGCGCCAGCAGCGGGACTAGCACAGATACGCAGTATTTT. It yields the protein CASSGTSTDTQYF.

J is TRBJ2-5 and V is TRBV28, with TRBD2 identical over 10 bases. Germline CDR1 and CDR2: MDHEN and SYDVKM. The CDR3 contains 14 residues. V dropped 8 bases and J dropped 5; count of bases not matched to a gene: 8. CDR3 nucleotide sequence: TGTGCCAGCGGCCTTAGCGGGAGGAGGGAGACCCAGTACTTC. Translated, it gives CASGLSGRRETQYF.

The V call is TRBV4-1, the J call TRBJ1-2; TRBD1 matches 8 bases. Trimming at V came to 4 bases and at J to 8 bases, leaving 9 bases not matched to a gene. Germline CDR1 reads MGHRA; CDR2 reads YSYEKL. This CDR3 is built from 14 residues. The CDR3 sequence: CASSPRDRKGGYTF. DNA for the CDR3: TGCGCCAGCAGCCCCCGGGACAGGAAAGGGGGCTACACCTTC.

The chain carries TRBV29-1 and TRBJ2-3; TRBD2 matches 12 bases. Germline V gives CDR1 SQVTM, CDR2 ANQGSEA. V was clipped by 6 bases and J by 0 bases; unmatched bases: 4. The CDR3 is made up of 15 amino acids. CDR3 DNA sequence: TGCAGCGTGGCAGGGACTAGCGGGAGCACAGATACGCAGTATTTT. Translated, it gives CSVAGTSGSTDTQYF.

The chain is built from TRBV19 and TRBJ1-5, with unresolved D. V was shortened by 7 bases and J by 6 bases, with 10 bases between the two germline ends. Germline lookup yields CDR1 LNHDA and CDR2 SQIVND (reference sequence). CDR3 size: 12 residues. This CDR3 is CASKGGSQPQHF. The DNA of the CDR3 is TGTGCCAGTAAGGGCGGGAGTCAGCCCCAGCATTTT.

The gene calls are TRBV6-5 and TRBJ2-1; a weak D match, TRBD2 (5 bases). The CDR3 totals 15 residues. The V and J ends lost 5 bases and 7 bases respectively, with 18 bases between them. Germline-derived CDR1 and CDR2 are MNHEY and SVGAGI. CDR3 sequence (DNA): TGTGCCAGCAGTACTTGGTCCCTTTCGGGGAATGAGCAGTTCTTC. It encodes CASSTWSLSGNEQFF.

The chain links TRBV7-8 to TRBJ2-5; 7 positions agree with TRBD1. With 7 bases clipped from V and 5 bases from J, the junction kept 10 bases outside the gene matches. There are 14 residues in the CDR3. In germline, CDR1 is SGHVS, CDR2 FQNEAQ. CDR3 residues: CASNSNRGRETQYF. The CDR3 DNA follows: TGTGCCAGCAACTCAAACAGGGGAAGGGAGACCCAGTACTTC.

Note on this clone: The junction departs from germline at one end; a sequencing error may be responsible. This chain joins TRBV7-7 and TRBJ2-1; 9 bases line up with TRBD2. The germline gives CDR1 SSHAT, CDR2 FNYEAQ (reference sequence). The CDR3 extends over 15 amino acids. This CDR3 is CASSPTRTSVNEQFF. In DNA form, the CDR3 reads TGTGCTAGCAGCCCGACCCGGACTAGCGTTAATGAGCAGTTCTTC.

The chain is built from TRBV6-1 and TRBJ1-2; possible D gene TRBD1, 6 bases. V lost 3 bases and J lost 2, with 10 bases in between. CDR1 is MNHNS, CDR2 SASEGT, per germline. This CDR3 region has 14 residues. The CDR3 region has the DNA TGTGCCAGCAGTGATGGGGGGGCCAACTATGGCTACACCTTC. Translation: CASSDGGANYGYTF.